The clone carrying this T cell receptor beta chain was seen only once. These data are taken from a study of blood T cell repertoires in COVID-19. Study-level background: The United States, Italy and Spain provided the acute and convalescent COVID-19 samples. The analysed material was cDNA or gDNA that came from T cells, B-cell-depleted T cells, or PBMCs.

The length of the CDR3 is 13 residues. V lost 1 base, J lost 2 bases, and 6 bases lay in between. CDR1 SGHRS and CDR2 YFSETQ come from the germline V gene. As handled by the study authors: Counts of nucleated cells, estimated from reference gene primer amplification, were obtained. Produced via immunoSEQ multiplex PCR; TCRdb's table is partial and in-frame only. V and J calls and clone size follow that table, whereas D and trimming were derived from the DNA. The sample carries 150,000 or so clones, around 72% recorded once. The TCR comes from a woman aged 80 or over with acute or convalescent COVID-19. Sequenced: peripheral blood. The chain employs TRBV5-1 and TRBJ1-2; D not certain. This CDR3 reads CASSLTQNYGYTF. As DNA, the CDR3 is TGCGCCAGCAGCTTGACACAGAACTATGGCTACACCTTC.